Detailed here is one TCR beta chain. The data were taken from a study of OX40 agonist ivuxolimab in advanced cancers. Study context: Age averaged about 62 years (range roughly 23 to 79), and more than 80% were male.

V lost 5 bases and J lost 1, with 15 bases in between. This CDR3 is 15 amino acids long. Germline V lookup: CDR1 SGHRS, CDR2 YFSETQ. Using immunoSEQ multiplex PCR, the repertoire was profiled, and TCRdb retains in-frame clones only, with some absent. The table lists some 82,000 clones, more than 85% of them singletons. Patients who had autoimmune disease history or got systemic immunosuppression were left out. The TCR originated in an adult with an advanced solid tumor such as melanoma, head and neck, liver or kidney cancer. The V gene is TRBV5-1, the J gene TRBJ1-1, with D maybe TRBD1 (5 bases). The sample in question was CD4+ or CD8+ T cells sorted from blood, obtained in a trial of the OX40 agonist ivuxolimab. DNA for the CDR3: TGCGCCAGCAGGGGGTCCGAGACAGCGAACACTGAAGCTTTCTTT. Translation gives CASRGSETANTEAFF.